This entry lists 2 T cell receptor beta chains sequenced from one sample in a study of blood T cell repertoires in COVID-19. Repertoires were generated with immunoSEQ multiplex PCR, while TCRdb's copy carries only in-frame clones and drops some. The sample lists around 200,000 clones, approximately 90% occurring once. Material: peripheral blood. The receptors here all came from a woman aged 18-30 years who had recovered from COVID-19.

This chain uses TRBV7-3 with TRBJ2-5; D is undetermined. CDR1 SGHTA and CDR2 FQGTGA come from the germline V gene. V lost 1 base and J 2 bases, leaving 5 bases between the germline ends. The CDR3 totals 13 residues. The chain's CDR3 is CASSLNRQETQYF. As DNA, the CDR3 is TGTGCCAGCAGCTTAAATCGGCAAGAGACCCAGTACTTC.

This clone has a handful of counts. The same CDR3 arises from other DNA sequences in this sample as well. The rearrangement joins TRBV18 to TRBJ1-3; D not certain. Germline V CDR1 and CDR2: KGHSH, LQKENI. V was trimmed by 3 bases and J by 4 bases, leaving 10 bases between them. This CDR3 has 14 residues. CDR3 nucleotides: TGTGCCAGCTCACCCACAGATTCGGGAAACACCATATATTTT. This gives the protein CASSPTDSGNTIYF.